This T cell receptor (beta chain) was recorded in a study of regulatory T cells in long-lasting Graves disease. Across the study: Patients with new Graves' disease had used antithyroid drugs below 3 months. General study points: Fewer public clonotypes were shared by new patients (approximately 1,000) than by persistent patients (2,741).

Indicated time point: newly diagnosed GD, antithyroid drugs for less than 3 months. From RNA extracted from PBMCs, the TCR library was made. Concerning this clonotype: The antigen is not known.

This CDR3 comprises 17 residues. Germline loops: CDR1 LNHDA, CDR2 SQIVND (reference sequence). After removal of 5 bases from V and 0 bases from J, the junction contained 9 bases not matched to a gene. Relying on iRepertoire HTBI primers and Arm-PCR of CDR3 regions, the team built TCR beta libraries. TCRdb fed the multiplex PCR reads into MiXCR, producing one record per CDR3 protein. The data hold a few hundred thousand distinct CDR3 sequences, with over 15% observed a single time. These sequences were also reported in another study, on T cells in Graves' hyperthyroidism and ophthalmopathy. That paper adds: In making diagnoses, clinical symptoms, serum thyroxine and TRAb, thyroid ultrasound and orbital computed tomography were all used. Ophthalmopathy, as predicted by the model, came a median roughly 6.5 months after the prediction.

This sample comprised peripheral blood mononuclear cells (PBMCs), obtained at new diagnosis, from a patient treated with antithyroid drugs. This sequence joins TRBV19 and TRBJ1-3; TRBD1 matches 8 bases. The source is a man aged 40-49 years with Graves disease. CDR3 DNA: TGTGCCAGTAGTCTCCGGACAGGGCGAATCTCTGGAAACACCATATATTTT. It yields the protein CASSLRTGRISGNTIYF.